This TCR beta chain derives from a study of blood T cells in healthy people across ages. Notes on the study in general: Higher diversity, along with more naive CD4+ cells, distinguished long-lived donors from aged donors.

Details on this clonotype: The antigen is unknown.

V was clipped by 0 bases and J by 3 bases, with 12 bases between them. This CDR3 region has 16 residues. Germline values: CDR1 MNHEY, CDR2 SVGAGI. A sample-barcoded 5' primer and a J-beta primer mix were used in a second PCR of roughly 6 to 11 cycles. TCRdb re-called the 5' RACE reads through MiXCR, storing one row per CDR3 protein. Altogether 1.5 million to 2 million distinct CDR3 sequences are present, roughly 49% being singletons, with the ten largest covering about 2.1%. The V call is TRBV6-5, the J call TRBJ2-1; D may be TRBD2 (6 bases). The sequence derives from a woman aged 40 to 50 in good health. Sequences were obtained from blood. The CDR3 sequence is CASSYSSGVFYNEQFF. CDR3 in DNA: TGTGCCAGCAGTTACTCTTCGGGGGTGTTCTACAATGAGCAGTTCTTC.